This T cell receptor (beta chain) was recovered during a study of blood T cells in healthy people across ages. PCR was performed a second time for 7 to 11 cycles using a sample-barcoded 5' primer and a J-beta primer mix. TCRdb called the 5' RACE reads again in MiXCR, with one record for every CDR3 protein. The data contain about 1.6 million distinct CDR3 sequences, about 35% of them singletons. This CDR3 comprises 15 residues. V dropped 6 bases and J dropped 5; count of bases not matched to a gene: 11. Germline CDR1 reads MGHDK; CDR2 reads SYGVNS. This rearrangement joins TRBV25-1 to TRBJ2-3, with 7 nucleotides matching TRBD2. The sequenced sample consisted of blood. The origin of this receptor is a woman in her twenties or thirties in good health. The CDR3, as DNA: TGTGCCAGCAGAGCCAGCGGGGATGGGGGAGATACGCAGTATTTT. This sequence encodes CASRASGDGGDTQYF.